The 14 T cell receptor beta chains given below trace back to one sample, sequenced in a study of blood T cell repertoires in COVID-19. Assay: immunoSEQ multiplex PCR; the TCRdb copy retains only in-frame clones and omits some. The table shows some 140,000 clones, with 86% occurring only once. The sequenced sample consisted of peripheral blood. These TCRs come from a woman in her forties or fifties who had recovered from COVID-19.

J is TRBJ2-1 and V is TRBV27, with 11 bases aligning to TRBD2. This CDR3 contains 17 residues. Germline trimming cut 6 bases from V and 5 bases from J; bases unmatched to any gene: 12. Germline V gene sequence: CDR1 MNHEY, CDR2 SMNVEV (reference sequence). This CDR3 is CASSSSVAGGPHNEQFF. CDR3 bases: TGTGCCAGCAGCTCATCTGTAGCGGGAGGGCCCCACAATGAGCAGTTCTTC.

The rearrangement uses TRBV27 and TRBJ1-5; 8 bases align to TRBD1. Per the germline V gene, CDR1 is MNHEY and CDR2 is SMNVEV (reference sequence). This CDR3 comprises 15 residues. V lost 5 bases and J lost 5; bases outside the gene matches: 8. CDR3 amino acids: CASSRDRGEHQPQHF. The CDR3 DNA reads as TGTGCCAGCAGTCGAGACAGGGGTGAACATCAGCCCCAGCATTTT.

The chain is built from TRBV4-1 and TRBJ1-3; D is undetermined. This CDR3 region has 12 residues. Germline assignment: CDR1 MGHRA and CDR2 YSYEKL. The V end lost 7 bases, the J end lost 7 bases, and 11 bases lay between the germline ends. The CDR3 DNA sequence: TGCGCCAGCAAGGACTTCGGCAACACCATATATTTT. Its protein is CASKDFGNTIYF.

V usage is TRBV18 and J usage is TRBJ1-2; D perhaps matches TRBD1 (6 bases). Deletions cut 4 bases from V and 4 bases from J, with 13 bases between. The germline CDR1 and CDR2 sequences are KGHSH and LQKENI. The CDR3 has 14 amino acids. In DNA form, the CDR3 reads TGTGCCAGCTCACGGGACATCAACGTCTATGGCTACACCTTC. This encodes CASSRDINVYGYTF.

J is TRBJ2-1 and V is TRBV6-5, with D perhaps TRBD1 (5 bases). The germline V gene has CDR1 MNHEY and CDR2 SVGAGI. Trimming cost V 6 bases and J 2 bases, with 8 bases left between them. The CDR3 consists of 13 residues. As DNA, the CDR3 is TGTGCCAGCAGAGGGGATGCCTACAATGAGCAGTTCTTC. This encodes CASRGDAYNEQFF.

The V and J genes are TRBV6-2 or TRBV6-3 and TRBJ2-7; TRBD2 matches 9 bases. The CDR3 covers 14 residues. Germline V CDR1 and CDR2: MNHEY, SVGEGT. The ends lost 3 bases at V and 2 bases at J; junction bases unmatched: 2. The CDR3 reads CASSYRGGAYEQYF. The CDR3 coding sequence is TGTGCCAGCAGTTATCGCGGGGGGGCCTACGAGCAGTACTTC.

The chain couples TRBV11-2 to TRBJ2-3; 9 bases line up with TRBD2. Germline loops: CDR1 SGHAT, CDR2 FQNNGV. The CDR3 contains 15 residues. With V trimmed by 5 bases and J by 5 bases, 8 bases remained unmatched. The chain's CDR3 is CASSPVAGVVDTQYF. CDR3 sequence (DNA): TGTGCCAGCAGCCCCGTAGCGGGAGTCGTAGATACGCAGTATTTT.

About this clone: Mismatch with germline at one junction end may stem from a read error. The CDR3 DNA reads TGTGCCAGCACCTCAGGACAGGGAGGGTCAGTCTTC. Its translation is CASTSGQGGSVF. The V and J genes are TRBV6-5 and TRBJ2-1; possible D gene TRBD1, 8 bases. Germline V gene sequence: CDR1 MNHEY, CDR2 SVGAGI. The length of the CDR3 is 12 residues.

CDR3 DNA: TGTGCCAGCAGCACCCCGACAGGAGCACATGAAAAACTGTTTTTT. Translating it yields CASSTPTGAHEKLFF. The V and J genes are TRBV21-1 and TRBJ1-4; the table's D call, TRBD1, has no DNA check behind it. TRBV21-1 is tagged as a pseudogene. This CDR3 has 15 residues.

The CDR3 here is CASNPSNQGNEQYF. The CDR3 region has the DNA TGTGCCAGCAATCCCTCCAACCAGGGGAACGAGCAGTACTTC. The chain combines TRBV6-6 with TRBJ2-7, with D perhaps matching TRBD1 (6 bases). V was cut by 7 bases and J by 5 bases, with 18 bases left in between. The CDR3 loop spans 14 amino acids. Germline V gives CDR1 MNHNY, CDR2 SVGAGI (reference sequence).

The genes are TRBV7-9 and TRBJ2-1, with 10 bases matching TRBD2. CDR1 and CDR2 (germline): SEHNR, FQNEAQ (reference sequence). CDR3 length: 15 residues. V was clipped by 1 base and J by 10 bases; unmatched bases: 7. The CDR3 DNA reads as TGTGCCAGCAGCTTAGTTCTAGCGGGAGCGGGGGAGCAGTTCTTC. Protein: CASSLVLAGAGEQFF.

This chain connects TRBV5-4 to TRBJ2-5, with 7 nucleotides matching TRBD1. Trimming cost V 3 bases and J 4 bases; bases outside gene matches: 6. CDR1 is SGHNT and CDR2 is YYREEE in the germline V gene (reference sequence). CDR3 length: 14 residues. CDR3 in amino acids: CASSSPGTAETQYF. The CDR3 coding sequence is TGTGCCAGCAGCTCCCCAGGGACAGCAGAGACCCAGTACTTC.

J is TRBJ2-3 and V is TRBV5-1; D unclear. CDR3 length: 13 amino acids. Between the trimmed V and J ends, which lost 3 bases and 2 bases, there was a span of 7 bases. Germline CDR1 is SGHRS and CDR2 is YFSETQ. CDR3 protein: CASSSENTDTQYF. For the CDR3, the DNA is TGCGCCAGCAGCTCCGAGAACACAGATACGCAGTATTTT.

This clone was detected only a few times. The V gene is TRBV3-1 (or the pseudogene TRBV3-2), the J gene TRBJ2-5; 11 bases line up with TRBD2. CDR1 is LGHDT, CDR2 YNNKEL, per germline (reference sequence). The V and J ends lost 3 bases and 5 bases, in that order; junction bases with no gene match: 5. This CDR3 spans 15 amino acids. The CDR3 loop reads CASSQGASGGETQYF. CDR3 sequence (DNA): TGTGCCAGCAGCCAGGGGGCTAGCGGGGGGGAGACCCAGTACTTC.